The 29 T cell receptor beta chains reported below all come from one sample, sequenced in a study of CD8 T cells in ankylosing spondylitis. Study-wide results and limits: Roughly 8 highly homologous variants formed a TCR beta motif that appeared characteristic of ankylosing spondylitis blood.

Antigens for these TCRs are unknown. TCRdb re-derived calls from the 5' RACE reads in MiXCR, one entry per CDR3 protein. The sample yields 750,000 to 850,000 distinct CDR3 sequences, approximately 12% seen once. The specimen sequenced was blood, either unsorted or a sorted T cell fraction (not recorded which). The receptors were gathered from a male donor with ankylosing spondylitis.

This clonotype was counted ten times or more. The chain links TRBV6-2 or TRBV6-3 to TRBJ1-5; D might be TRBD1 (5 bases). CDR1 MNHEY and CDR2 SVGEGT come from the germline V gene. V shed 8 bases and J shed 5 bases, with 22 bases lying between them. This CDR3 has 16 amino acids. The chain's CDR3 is CASSVLGPTADQPQHF. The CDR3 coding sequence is TGTGCCAGCTCAGTGCTGGGGCCGACGGCGGATCAGCCCCAGCATTTT.

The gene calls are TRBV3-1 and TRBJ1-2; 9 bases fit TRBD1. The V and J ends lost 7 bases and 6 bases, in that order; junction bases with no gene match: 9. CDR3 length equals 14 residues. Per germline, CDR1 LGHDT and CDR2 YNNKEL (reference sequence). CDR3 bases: TGTGCCAGCACCCCCGAAGGGACAGGGAATGGCTACACCTTC. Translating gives CASTPEGTGNGYTF. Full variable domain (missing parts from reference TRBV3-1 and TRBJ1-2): DTAVSQTPKYLVTQMGNDKSIKCEQNLGHDTMYWYKQDSKKFLKIMFSYNNKELIINETVPNRFSPKSPDKAHLNLHINSLELGDSAVYFCASTPEGTGNGYTFGSGTRLTVV.

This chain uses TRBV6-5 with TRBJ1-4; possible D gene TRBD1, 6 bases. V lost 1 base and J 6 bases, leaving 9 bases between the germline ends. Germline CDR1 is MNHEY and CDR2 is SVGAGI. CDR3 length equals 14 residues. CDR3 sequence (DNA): TGTGCCAGCAGTTACTTCGCAGGGGATGAAAAACTGTTTTTT. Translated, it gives CASSYFAGDEKLFF.

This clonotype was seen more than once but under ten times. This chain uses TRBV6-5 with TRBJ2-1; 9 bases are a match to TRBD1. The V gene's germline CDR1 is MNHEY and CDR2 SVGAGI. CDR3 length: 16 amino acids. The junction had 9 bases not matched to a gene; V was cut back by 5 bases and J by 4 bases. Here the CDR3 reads CASSTSGTGLYNEQFF. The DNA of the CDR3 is TGTGCCAGCAGTACTTCCGGGACAGGGCTATACAATGAGCAGTTCTTC.

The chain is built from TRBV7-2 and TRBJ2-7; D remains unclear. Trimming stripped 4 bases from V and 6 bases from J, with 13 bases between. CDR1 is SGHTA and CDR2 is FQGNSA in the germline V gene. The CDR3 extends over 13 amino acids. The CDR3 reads CASSSRLRTEQYF. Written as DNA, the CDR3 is TGTGCCAGCAGCTCCCGACTCCGGACCGAGCAGTACTTC.

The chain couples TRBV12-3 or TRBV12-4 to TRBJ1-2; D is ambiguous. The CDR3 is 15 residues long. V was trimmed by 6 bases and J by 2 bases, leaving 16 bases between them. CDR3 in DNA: TGTGCCAGCAGCCGGAGGGCAAACGTCAACTATGGCTACACCTTC. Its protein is CASSRRANVNYGYTF.

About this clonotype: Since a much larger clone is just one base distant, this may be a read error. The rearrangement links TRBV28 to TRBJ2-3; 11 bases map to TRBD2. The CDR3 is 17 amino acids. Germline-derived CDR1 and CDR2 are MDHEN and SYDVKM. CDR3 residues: CASSSNLGLAGTDAQYF. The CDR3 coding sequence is TGTGCCAGCAGTTCGAATTTAGGACTAGCGGGCACAGATGCGCAGTATTTT.

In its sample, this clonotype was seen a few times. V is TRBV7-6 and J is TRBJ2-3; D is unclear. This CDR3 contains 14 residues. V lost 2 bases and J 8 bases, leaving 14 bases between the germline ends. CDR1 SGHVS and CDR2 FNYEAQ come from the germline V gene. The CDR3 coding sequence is TGTGCCAGCAGCTTAAGTAGTGGCCCCACTACGCAGTATTTT. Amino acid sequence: CASSLSSGPTTQYF.

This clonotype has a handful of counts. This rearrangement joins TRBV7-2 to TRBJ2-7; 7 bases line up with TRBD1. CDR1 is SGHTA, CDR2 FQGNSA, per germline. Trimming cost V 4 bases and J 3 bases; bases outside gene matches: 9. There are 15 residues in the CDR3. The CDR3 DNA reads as TGTGCCAGCAGCTCCGAGACAGGGCTGGGCTACGAGCAGTACTTC. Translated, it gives CASSSETGLGYEQYF.

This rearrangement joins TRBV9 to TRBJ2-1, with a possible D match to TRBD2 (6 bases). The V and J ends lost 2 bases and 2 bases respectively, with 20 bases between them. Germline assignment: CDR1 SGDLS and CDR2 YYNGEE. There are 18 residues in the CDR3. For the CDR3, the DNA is TGTGCCAGCAGCGTCGGTCTTCCGGGACTCTCCCCCTACAATGAGCAGTTCTTC. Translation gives CASSVGLPGLSPYNEQFF.

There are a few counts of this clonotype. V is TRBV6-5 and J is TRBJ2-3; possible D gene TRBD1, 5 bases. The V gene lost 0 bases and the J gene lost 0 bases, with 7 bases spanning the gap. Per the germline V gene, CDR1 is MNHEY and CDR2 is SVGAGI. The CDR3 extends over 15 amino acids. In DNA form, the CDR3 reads TGTGCCAGCAGTTACTCGACAGCCAGCACAGATACGCAGTATTTT. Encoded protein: CASSYSTASTDTQYF.

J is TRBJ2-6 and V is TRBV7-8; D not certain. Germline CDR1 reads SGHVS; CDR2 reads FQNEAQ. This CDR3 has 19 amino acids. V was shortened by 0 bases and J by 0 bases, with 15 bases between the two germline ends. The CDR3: CASSLASLNPFSGANVLTF. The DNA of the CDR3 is TGTGCCAGCAGCTTAGCGTCTCTCAATCCCTTCTCTGGGGCCAACGTCCTGACTTTC.

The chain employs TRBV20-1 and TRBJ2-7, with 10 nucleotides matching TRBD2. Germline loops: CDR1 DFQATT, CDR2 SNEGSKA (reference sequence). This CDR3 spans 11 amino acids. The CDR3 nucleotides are TGCACGCCTTCTAGCGGGGGTATTTTGTACTTC. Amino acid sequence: CTPSSGGILYF.

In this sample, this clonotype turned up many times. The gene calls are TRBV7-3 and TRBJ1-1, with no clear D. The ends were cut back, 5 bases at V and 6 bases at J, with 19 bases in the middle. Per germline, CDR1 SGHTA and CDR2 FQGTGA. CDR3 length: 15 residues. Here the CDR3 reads CASSPGLSFQAEAFF. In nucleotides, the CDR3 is TGTGCCAGCAGCCCCGGGTTATCCTTTCAGGCTGAAGCTTTCTTT.

CDR3 bases: TGTGCCAGCAGCTTACGGTCCGACAGGGCCTACGAGCAGTACTTC. Protein product: CASSLRSDRAYEQYF. The chain joins TRBV7-8 to TRBJ2-7; 7 nucleotides align to TRBD1. The ends lost 2 bases at V and 2 bases at J; junction bases unmatched: 6. CDR3 length: 15 amino acids. Germline CDR1 SGHVS, CDR2 FQNEAQ. Using reference TRBV7-8 and TRBJ2-7 for the parts outside the CDR3, the full variable domain is GAGVSQSPRYKVAKRGQDVALRCDPISGHVSLFWYQQALGQGPEFLTYFQNEAQLDKSGLPSDRFFAERPEGSVSTLKIQRTQQEDSAVYLCASSLRSDRAYEQYFGPGTRLTVT.

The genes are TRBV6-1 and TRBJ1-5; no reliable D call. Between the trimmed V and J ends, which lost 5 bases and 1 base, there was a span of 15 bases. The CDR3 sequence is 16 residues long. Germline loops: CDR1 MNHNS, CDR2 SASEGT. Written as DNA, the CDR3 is TGTGCCAGCAGTCCCTTGAACCTTATCAGCAATCAGCCCCAGCATTTT. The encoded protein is CASSPLNLISNQPQHF.

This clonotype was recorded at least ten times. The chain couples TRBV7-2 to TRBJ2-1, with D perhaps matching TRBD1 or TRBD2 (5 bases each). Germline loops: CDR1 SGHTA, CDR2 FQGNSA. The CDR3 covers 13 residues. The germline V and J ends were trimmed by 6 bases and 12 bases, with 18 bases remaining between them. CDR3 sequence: CASRSTPGTSQFF. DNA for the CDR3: TGTGCCAGCAGATCGACCCCCGGGACCTCGCAGTTCTTC.

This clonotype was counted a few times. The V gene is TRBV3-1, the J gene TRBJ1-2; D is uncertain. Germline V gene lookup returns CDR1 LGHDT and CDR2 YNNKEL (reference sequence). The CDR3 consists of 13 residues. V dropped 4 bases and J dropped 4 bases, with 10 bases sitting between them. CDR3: CASSPTESYGYTF. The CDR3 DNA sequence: TGTGCCAGCAGCCCGACTGAGTCCTATGGCTACACCTTC.

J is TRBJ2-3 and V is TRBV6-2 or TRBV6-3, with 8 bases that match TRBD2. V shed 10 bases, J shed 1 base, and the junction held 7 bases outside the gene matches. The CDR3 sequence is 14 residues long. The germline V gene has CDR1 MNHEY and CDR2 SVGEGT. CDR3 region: CATGRASGTDTQYF. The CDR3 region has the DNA TGTGCCACCGGGAGGGCTTCCGGCACAGATACGCAGTATTTT.

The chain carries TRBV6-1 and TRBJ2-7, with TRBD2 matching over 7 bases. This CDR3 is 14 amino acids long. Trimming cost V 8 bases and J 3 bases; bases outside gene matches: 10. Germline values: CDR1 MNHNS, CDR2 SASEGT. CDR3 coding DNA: TGTGCCAGCCGATCTGGGAGGGCCAACTACGAGCAGTACTTC. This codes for CASRSGRANYEQYF.

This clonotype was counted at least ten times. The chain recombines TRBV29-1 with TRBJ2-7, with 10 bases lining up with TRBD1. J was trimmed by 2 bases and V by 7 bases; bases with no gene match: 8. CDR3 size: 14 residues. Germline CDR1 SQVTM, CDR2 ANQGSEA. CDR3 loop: CSGLGQGMTYEQYF. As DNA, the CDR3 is TGCAGCGGCCTGGGACAGGGGATGACCTACGAGCAGTACTTC.

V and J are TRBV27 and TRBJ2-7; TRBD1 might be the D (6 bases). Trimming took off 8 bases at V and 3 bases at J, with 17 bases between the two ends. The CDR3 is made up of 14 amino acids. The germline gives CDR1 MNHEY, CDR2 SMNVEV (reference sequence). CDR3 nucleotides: TGTGCCAGCCGGAGAGGGGGTCGGGGCTACGAGCAGTACTTC. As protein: CASRRGGRGYEQYF.

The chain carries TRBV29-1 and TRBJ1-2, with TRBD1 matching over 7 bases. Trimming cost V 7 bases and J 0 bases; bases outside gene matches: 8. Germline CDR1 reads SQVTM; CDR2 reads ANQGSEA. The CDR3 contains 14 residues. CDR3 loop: CSAPRDSSNYGYTF. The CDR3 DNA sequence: TGCAGCGCCCCCCGGGACAGCTCTAACTATGGCTACACCTTC.

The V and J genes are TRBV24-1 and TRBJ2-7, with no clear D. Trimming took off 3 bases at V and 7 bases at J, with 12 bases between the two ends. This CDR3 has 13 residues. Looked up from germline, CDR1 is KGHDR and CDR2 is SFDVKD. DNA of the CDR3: TGTGCCACCAGTGATCCTCGGGCGAAGGAGCAGTACTTC. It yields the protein CATSDPRAKEQYF.

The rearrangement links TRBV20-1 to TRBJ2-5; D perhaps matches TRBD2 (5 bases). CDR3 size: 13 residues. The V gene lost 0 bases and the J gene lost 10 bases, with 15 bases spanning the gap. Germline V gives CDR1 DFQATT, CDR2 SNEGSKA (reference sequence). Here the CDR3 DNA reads TGCAGTGCTAGAGATCAGCCGAGTGGACTCCAGTACTTC. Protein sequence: CSARDQPSGLQYF.

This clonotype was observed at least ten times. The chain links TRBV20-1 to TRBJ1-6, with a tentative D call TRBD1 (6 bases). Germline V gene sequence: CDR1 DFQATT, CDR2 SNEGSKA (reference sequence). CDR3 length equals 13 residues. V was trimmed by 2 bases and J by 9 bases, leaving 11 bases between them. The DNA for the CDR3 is TGCAGTGCTAGACAGGGGTCCGGTTCACCCCTCCACTTT. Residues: CSARQGSGSPLHF.

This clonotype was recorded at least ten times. The CDR3, as DNA: TGCGCCAGCAGCTTGGGTCTCGGCACTGAAGCTTTCTTT. This sequence encodes CASSLGLGTEAFF. The J gene is TRBJ1-1, the V gene TRBV5-1; D not certain. V was shortened by 0 bases and J by 4 bases, with 7 bases between the two germline ends. The CDR3 contains 13 residues. Germline CDR1 reads SGHRS; CDR2 reads YFSETQ. Variable domain in full (rest from reference TRBV5-1 and TRBJ1-1): KAGVTQTPRYLIKTRGQQVTLSCSPISGHRSVSWYQQTPGQGLQFLFEYFSETQRNKGNFPGRFSGRQFSNSRSEMNVSTLELGDSALYLCASSLGLGTEAFFGQGTRLTVV.

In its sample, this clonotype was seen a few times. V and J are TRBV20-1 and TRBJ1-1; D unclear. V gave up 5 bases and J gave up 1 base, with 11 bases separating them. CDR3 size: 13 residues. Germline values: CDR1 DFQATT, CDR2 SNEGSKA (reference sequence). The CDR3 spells CSASRATNTEAFF. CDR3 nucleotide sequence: TGCAGTGCTTCGCGGGCCACGAACACTGAAGCTTTCTTT.

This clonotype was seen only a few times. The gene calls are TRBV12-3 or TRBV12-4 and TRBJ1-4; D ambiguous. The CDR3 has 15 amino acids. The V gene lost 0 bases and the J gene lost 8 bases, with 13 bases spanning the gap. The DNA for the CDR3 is TGTGCCAGCAGTTTAGCAGGGAGTTCTGAGGAAAAACTGTTTTTT. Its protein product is CASSLAGSSEEKLFF.